Below are 23 T cell receptor beta chains sequenced from a single sample in a study of regulatory T cells in long-lasting Graves disease. Library construction for TCR beta used iRepertoire HTBI primers and Arm-PCR of CDR3 regions. TCRdb redid the calling of the multiplex PCR reads with MiXCR, one entry per CDR3 protein. The table shows roughly 450,000 distinct CDR3 sequences, with 20% to 30% occurring only once. Time point meaning: persistent/refractory GD, antithyroid drugs over 5 years with positive TRAb. Researchers made the TCR library from RNA that was extracted from PBMCs. The starting material was peripheral blood mononuclear cells (PBMCs), obtained when the disease was refractory, from a patient treated with antithyroid drugs. The receptors come from a female donor with Graves disease.

V is TRBV20-1 and J is TRBJ1-2; D perhaps matches TRBD1 (5 bases). Deletions cut 3 bases from V and 5 bases from J, with 10 bases between. The CDR3 length is 12 residues. Germline V gives CDR1 DFQATT, CDR2 SNEGSKA (reference sequence). CDR3 coding DNA: TGCAGTGCTAGTAGGGGTAGATATGGCTACACCTTC. It yields the protein CSASRGRYGYTF.

The V gene is TRBV5-1, the J gene TRBJ1-1, with a possible D match to TRBD1 (6 bases). The CDR3 totals 18 residues. The V gene's germline CDR1 is SGHRS and CDR2 YFSETQ. The V end was cut by 3 bases, the J end by 1 base, with 22 bases between. CDR3 protein: CASSSPDWGTLPNTEAFF. CDR3 in DNA: TGCGCCAGCAGCTCCCCAGATTGGGGGACACTACCGAACACTGAAGCTTTCTTT.

This clonotype was seen ten or more times. The chain uses TRBV6-1 and TRBJ1-2, with D maybe TRBD1 (6 bases). The CDR3 covers 12 residues. V lost 7 bases to trimming and J lost 2 bases, with 8 bases between them. Germline V gene sequence: CDR1 MNHNS, CDR2 SASEGT. CDR3 loop: CASTDSNYGYTF. CDR3 bases: TGTGCCAGCACGGACAGCAACTATGGCTACACCTTC.

A few counts support this clonotype. The chain is built from TRBV15 and TRBJ2-5, with D possibly matching TRBD1 (6 bases). The CDR3 is 17 residues long. The ends were cut back, 0 bases at V and 4 bases at J, with 18 bases in the middle. Per the germline V gene, CDR1 is LNHNV and CDR2 is YYDKDF (reference sequence). The CDR3 DNA follows: TGTGCCACCAGCAGAGATGGGGGCGACAGGATCGCAGAGACCCAGTACTTC. Translating it yields CATSRDGGDRIAETQYF.

This clonotype has ten or more counts. The chain carries TRBV12-3 or TRBV12-4 and TRBJ2-1; D may be TRBD2 (6 bases). The CDR3 consists of 15 residues. V was cut by 7 bases and J by 7 bases, with 20 bases left in between. The CDR3 DNA reads TGTGCCAGCACTCATGGGACTCCCTTTTCGAATGAGCAGTTCTTC. This sequence encodes CASTHGTPFSNEQFF.

About this clonotype: This CDR3 fails to terminate in the conserved phenylalanine or tryptophan, so it likely reflects a read error. It is unclear where the CDR3 begins or ends on the DNA, so no DNA is shown, and the CDR3 is as TCRdb lists it. The V and J genes are TRBV25-1 and TRBJ1-1; the listed D gene, TRBD1, was not tested against the DNA. The CDR3 length equals 12 residues, ends included. Germline V gene data show CDR1 as MGHDK and CDR2 as SYGVNS. The CDR3 loop reads CASRDQQGGACL.

V gene TRBV4-3 combines with J gene TRBJ1-5, with D perhaps TRBD1 (5 bases). Trimming took 0 bases from V and 4 from J, leaving 10 bases between them. The germline CDR1 and CDR2 sequences are LGHNA and YSLEER. The CDR3 is 15 amino acids. The CDR3 reads CASSQDGTYNQPQHF. The CDR3 DNA is TGCGCCAGCAGCCAAGACGGGACTTATAATCAGCCCCAGCATTTT.

The V and J genes are TRBV25-1 and TRBJ2-7, with D perhaps matching TRBD1 or TRBD2 (7 bases each). Germline V gene lookup returns CDR1 MGHDK and CDR2 SYGVNS. The CDR3 runs 15 residues. With 3 bases removed from V and 1 base from J, the gap between germline ends came to 13 bases. CDR3: CASSDHRGLSYEQYF. The CDR3, as DNA: TGTGCCAGCAGTGATCACAGGGGACTATCCTACGAGCAGTACTTC.

This clonotype was observed at least ten times. This chain connects TRBV28 to TRBJ2-7; D ambiguous. Germline V gene data show CDR1 as MDHEN and CDR2 as SYDVKM. V was pared by 6 bases and J by 1 base, with 7 bases between. The CDR3 extends over 12 amino acids. CDR3 protein: CASRDISYEQYF. In nucleotides, the CDR3 is TGTGCCAGCAGAGACATATCCTACGAGCAGTACTTC.

This clonotype was seen a handful of times. J is TRBJ2-7 and V is TRBV20-1, with a weak D call TRBD2 (6 bases). The CDR3 is made up of 15 amino acids. Trimming stripped 2 bases from V and 6 bases from J, with 20 bases between. CDR1 DFQATT and CDR2 SNEGSKA come from the germline V gene (reference sequence). Here the CDR3 reads CSARKELGGGGEQYF. The CDR3 bases are TGCAGTGCTAGAAAAGAATTGGGGGGAGGAGGCGAGCAGTACTTC.

The chain is built from TRBV19 and TRBJ2-2; the D is unclear. The V gene lost 0 bases and the J gene lost 5 bases, with 4 bases spanning the gap. CDR1 is LNHDA, CDR2 SQIVND, per germline (reference sequence). The CDR3 sequence is 13 residues long. In DNA form, the CDR3 reads TGTGCCAGTAGTATAGATCGTACCGGGGAGCTGTTTTTT. Its protein is CASSIDRTGELFF. Filled out from reference TRBV19 and TRBJ2-2, the complete variable domain reads DGGITQSPKYLFRKEGQNVTLSCEQNLNHDAMYWYRQDPGQGLRLIYYSQIVNDFQKGDIAEGYSVSREKKESFPLTVTSAQKNPTAFYLCASSIDRTGELFFGEGSRLTVL.

The V and J genes are TRBV5-1 and TRBJ1-2; D unclear. The germline V and J ends were trimmed by 0 bases and 6 bases, with 6 bases remaining between them. This CDR3 comprises 12 residues. Germline-derived CDR1 and CDR2 are SGHRS and YFSETQ. CDR3 loop: CASSLEFNGYTF. CDR3 in DNA: TGCGCCAGCAGCTTGGAATTCAATGGCTACACCTTC.

J is TRBJ1-4 and V is TRBV9; D not certain. CDR1 SGDLS and CDR2 YYNGEE come from the germline V gene. V was pared by 0 bases and J by 10 bases, with 10 bases between. CDR3 length equals 13 residues. The CDR3 DNA follows: TGTGCCAGCAGCGTAGACGGAGAAGGAAAACTGTTTTTT. This codes for CASSVDGEGKLFF.

This clonotype was seen a single time. The rearrangement joins TRBV6-1 to TRBJ2-3; D is undetermined. Germline V gene sequence: CDR1 MNHNS, CDR2 SASEGT. The CDR3 is 18 amino acids. V was cut by 3 bases and J by 0 bases, with 19 bases left in between. CDR3 sequence: CASSDGYQYTGSTDTQYF. The CDR3 DNA follows: TGTGCCAGCAGTGACGGCTATCAGTACACTGGGAGCACAGATACGCAGTATTTT.

The chain links TRBV13 to TRBJ2-2; D not certain. The CDR3 contains 14 residues. The V gene lost 6 bases and the J gene lost 9 bases, with 17 bases spanning the gap. CDR1 PRHDT and CDR2 FYEKMQ come from the germline V gene (reference sequence). The CDR3 DNA is TGTGCCAGCAGTGACGCAGGCCCAGTGAGGGAGCTGTTTTTT. As protein: CASSDAGPVRELFF.

In DNA, the CDR3 is TGTGCCAGCAGTTTTAGCGGGAGCCTACAAGAGACCCAGTACTTC. Protein sequence: CASSFSGSLQETQYF. This chain joins TRBV9 and TRBJ2-5; TRBD2 aligns across 9 bases. V lost 5 bases and J lost 2; bases outside the gene matches: 7. The CDR3 spans 15 residues. The germline V gene has CDR1 SGDLS and CDR2 YYNGEE.

This clonotype was observed at least ten times. The DNA for the CDR3 is TGTGCCAGCAGCCGGGCTCGCGAGCAGTACTTC. It is translated as CASSRAREQYF. This rearrangement joins TRBV5-6 to TRBJ2-7; D is unresolved. This CDR3 region has 11 residues. V lost 4 bases and J 6 bases, leaving 8 bases between the germline ends. Germline CDR1 and CDR2: SGHDT and YYEEEE. The complete variable domain, with remaining parts taken from reference TRBV5-6 and TRBJ2-7, reads DAGVTQSPTHLIKTRGQQVTLRCSPKSGHDTVSWYQQALGQGPQFIFQYYEEEERQRGNFPDRFSGHQFPNYSSELNVNALLLGDSALYLCASSRAREQYFGPGTRLTVT.

This clonotype showed up just a few times. V gene TRBV19 combines with J gene TRBJ1-4, with 8 bases that match TRBD1. Trimming cost V 4 bases and J 11 bases; bases outside gene matches: 9. Germline CDR1 reads LNHDA; CDR2 reads SQIVND (reference sequence). This CDR3 has 14 residues. The CDR3 DNA is TGTGCCAGTAGTACTGGACAGGGTCCGGGGAAACTGTTTTTT. Protein product: CASSTGQGPGKLFF. Full variable domain (missing parts from reference TRBV19 and TRBJ1-4): DGGITQSPKYLFRKEGQNVTLSCEQNLNHDAMYWYRQDPGQGLRLIYYSQIVNDFQKGDIAEGYSVSREKKESFPLTVTSAQKNPTAFYLCASSTGQGPGKLFFGSGTQLSVL.

The genes are TRBV29-1 and TRBJ2-3; a possible D gene is TRBD1 (6 bases). V was clipped by 2 bases and J by 5 bases, with 17 bases between them. CDR1 is SQVTM and CDR2 is ANQGSEA in the germline V gene. The CDR3 contains 15 residues. CDR3: CSVEYRAMWEDTQYF. The CDR3 DNA reads as TGCAGCGTTGAATACAGGGCAATGTGGGAAGATACGCAGTATTTT.

The chain employs TRBV18 and TRBJ1-4; TRBD1 aligns across 7 bases. The ends lost 4 bases at V and 4 bases at J; junction bases unmatched: 9. The V gene's germline CDR1 is KGHSH and CDR2 LQKENI. This CDR3 has 16 residues. The CDR3 DNA reads TGTGCCAGCTCACAGAACTACGGGACAGATAATGAAAAACTGTTTTTT. It codes for CASSQNYGTDNEKLFF.

Ten or more counts support this clonotype. V usage is TRBV2 and J usage is TRBJ1-1; D remains ambiguous. Germline values: CDR1 SNHLY, CDR2 FYNNEI. This CDR3 has 16 residues. V lost 5 bases to trimming and J lost 0 bases, with 16 bases between them. The CDR3 spells CASSLRTETMNTEAFF. As DNA, the CDR3 is TGTGCCAGCAGTCTCAGGACTGAGACTATGAACACTGAAGCTTTCTTT.

This clonotype was found many times. The gene calls are TRBV2 and TRBJ2-7; possible D gene TRBD2, 6 bases. The CDR3 is made up of 16 amino acids. Per germline, CDR1 SNHLY and CDR2 FYNNEI. Trimming left V 2 bases short and J 2 bases short, with 16 bases between. The CDR3 nucleotides read TGTGCCAGCAGTGAACGACTAGGCACCCAGCCCTACGAGCAGTACTTC. As protein: CASSERLGTQPYEQYF.

This clonotype was observed at least ten times. This rearrangement joins TRBV2 to TRBJ1-1; 8 bases are shared with TRBD1. After removal of 6 bases from V and 2 bases from J, the junction contained 11 bases not matched to a gene. Germline values: CDR1 SNHLY, CDR2 FYNNEI. The CDR3 extends over 16 amino acids. The CDR3 DNA reads as TGTGCCAGCAGCGGTGACAGGGGCTATTCTAACACTGAAGCTTTCTTT. This encodes CASSGDRGYSNTEAFF.